A single sample is the source of the 20 T cell receptor beta chains below, sequenced in a study of blood T cell repertoires in COVID-19. Only in-frame clones appear in the TCRdb table, and some are missing; sequencing was by immunoSEQ multiplex PCR. Here the sample spans tens of thousands of clones, about 90% being singletons. The sequenced material came from peripheral blood. The receptors come from a man older than 75 with acute or convalescent COVID-19.

CDR3 region: CASSSRTSGSYEQYF. The CDR3 nucleotides read TGTGCCAGCAGTTCTCGGACTAGCGGATCCTACGAGCAGTACTTC. This chain connects TRBV27 to TRBJ2-7; 10 bases are shared with TRBD2. Germline V gene lookup returns CDR1 MNHEY and CDR2 SMNVEV (reference sequence). The CDR3 contains 15 residues. J gave up 1 base and V 4 bases, and 4 bases lay outside the gene matches.

The CDR3 DNA sequence: TGTGCCAGCTCCCGTGGACAGCCGAGCACTGAAGCTTTCTTT. It is translated as CASSRGQPSTEAFF. The chain links TRBV18 to TRBJ1-1, with D possibly TRBD1 on 6 matching bases. Trimming took 6 bases from V and 4 from J, leaving 15 bases between them. Germline CDR1 reads KGHSH; CDR2 reads LQKENI. The CDR3 contains 14 residues.

V is TRBV5-1 and J is TRBJ2-7; TRBD2 matches at 14 bases. V shed 0 bases, J shed 0 bases, and the junction held 2 bases outside the gene matches. The CDR3 spans 17 residues. CDR1 is SGHRS and CDR2 is YFSETQ in the germline V gene. The chain's CDR3 is CASSLGLAGGSSYEQYF. CDR3 coding DNA: TGCGCCAGCAGCTTGGGACTAGCGGGAGGGAGCTCCTACGAGCAGTACTTC.

The rearrangement joins TRBV7-2 to TRBJ2-3, with 8 nucleotides matching TRBD2. This CDR3 is built from 14 residues. J gave up 3 bases and V 4 bases, and 3 bases lay outside the gene matches. The V gene's germline CDR1 is SGHTA and CDR2 FQGNSA. The DNA for the CDR3 is TGTGCCAGCAGCTCCACTAGCGGTACAGATACGCAGTATTTT. Protein product: CASSSTSGTDTQYF.

The chain uses TRBV7-6 and TRBJ1-6, with a possible D match to TRBD1 (5 bases). This CDR3 has 14 amino acids. Trimming took 0 bases from V and 11 from J, leaving 11 bases between them. Germline lookup yields CDR1 SGHVS and CDR2 FNYEAQ. The CDR3 DNA reads TGTGCCAGCAGCTTAGCGAGTCAGGGCGCACCCCTCCACTTT. The encoded protein is CASSLASQGAPLHF.

J is TRBJ2-3 and V is TRBV10-1; 14 bases are a match to TRBD2. The germline V gene has CDR1 WNHNN and CDR2 SYGVQD (reference sequence). CDR3 length equals 18 residues. The ends lost 7 bases at V and 1 base at J; junction bases unmatched: 10. CDR3 loop: CASTPAGTSGRCTDTQYF. The CDR3 DNA follows: TGCGCCAGCACTCCAGCCGGGACTAGCGGGAGATGCACAGATACGCAGTATTTT.

The V gene is TRBV7-2, the J gene TRBJ1-6, with TRBD1 as a possible D gene (5 bases). CDR3 length: 14 residues. The V gene's germline CDR1 is SGHTA and CDR2 FQGNSA. V dropped 3 bases and J dropped 9 bases, with 12 bases sitting between them. CDR3 coding DNA: TGTGCCAGCAGCTTCCAGGGAGGGTTTTCACCCCTCCACTTT. The encoded protein is CASSFQGGFSPLHF.

The J gene is TRBJ1-5, the V gene TRBV5-1; no clear D. V dropped 0 bases and J dropped 0 bases, with 4 bases sitting between them. Germline V gene sequence: CDR1 SGHRS, CDR2 YFSETQ. The CDR3 runs 14 residues. CDR3 amino acids: CASSLAGSNQPQHF. The CDR3 nucleotides read TGCGCCAGCAGCTTGGCCGGTAGCAATCAGCCCCAGCATTTT.

The chain combines TRBV10-1 with TRBJ2-7; possibly TRBD2 for D (6 bases). Germline lookup yields CDR1 WNHNN and CDR2 SYGVQD (reference sequence). This CDR3 has 16 residues. V was cut by 4 bases and J by 5 bases, with 21 bases left in between. CDR3 DNA sequence: TGCGCCAGCAGTGTGGGCTCTAGCGCCAGAGGGGACGAGCAGTACTTC. Protein sequence: CASSVGSSARGDEQYF.

The genes are TRBV6-5 and TRBJ1-1, with 9 nucleotides matching TRBD1. This CDR3 comprises 13 residues. CDR1 and CDR2 from the germline V gene are MNHEY and SVGAGI. The V gene end was trimmed by 8 bases and the J gene end by 3 bases; junction bases not matched to a gene: 4. The CDR3 reads CASGTGPYTEAFF. The CDR3 DNA is TGTGCCAGCGGGACAGGGCCCTACACTGAAGCTTTCTTT.

The CDR3 here is CASSPQTKKGEAFF. CDR3 nucleotide sequence: TGTGCCAGCTCACCACAGACTAAAAAAGGGGAAGCTTTCTTT. The J gene is TRBJ1-1, the V gene TRBV18; no clear D. V lost 1 base and J 8 bases, leaving 14 bases between the germline ends. Germline CDR1 is KGHSH and CDR2 is LQKENI. The CDR3 is made up of 14 amino acids.

The V and J genes are TRBV5-4 and TRBJ2-1, with TRBD2 matching 8 bases. This CDR3 comprises 15 residues. J was trimmed by 6 bases and V by 1 base; bases with no gene match: 6. From germline, CDR1 is SGHNT and CDR2 YYREEE (reference sequence). The CDR3 nucleotides read TGTGCCAGCAGCTTGTCCCGGCTAGCGGGCAATGAGCAGTTCTTC. Translating it yields CASSLSRLAGNEQFF.

On this clone: This sample also contains other DNA sequences that code for the same CDR3. The CDR3 protein is CASSLDRGNTEAFF. CDR3 coding DNA: TGCGCCAGCAGCCTGGACAGGGGTAACACTGAAGCTTTCTTT. V and J are TRBV5-1 and TRBJ1-1, with 9 bases aligning to TRBD1. The V segment lost 4 bases and the J segment 2 bases; nucleotides outside the gene matches: 3. The CDR3 is 14 amino acids. Germline lookup yields CDR1 SGHRS and CDR2 YFSETQ.

The chain employs TRBV19 and TRBJ2-7; 7 nucleotides match TRBD1. The germline V gene has CDR1 LNHDA and CDR2 SQIVND (reference sequence). V was clipped by 7 bases and J by 2 bases; unmatched bases: 11. This CDR3 has 15 amino acids. The CDR3, as DNA: TGTGCCAGTAAAACAGCAGGGGGAAGACCCTACGAGCAGTACTTC. Amino acids: CASKTAGGRPYEQYF.

This chain links TRBV30 with TRBJ2-1, with TRBD2 as a possible D gene (5 bases). V gave up 2 bases and J gave up 1 base, with 12 bases separating them. Germline V CDR1 and CDR2: GTSNPN, SVGIG (reference sequence). The CDR3 runs 15 residues. CDR3 amino acids: CAWSPGVLSYNEQFF. CDR3 bases: TGTGCCTGGAGTCCCGGGGTACTTTCCTACAATGAGCAGTTCTTC.

This chain uses TRBV27 with TRBJ2-5, with D perhaps matching TRBD2 (5 bases). The V gene lost 5 bases and the J gene lost 1 base, with 17 bases spanning the gap. The germline V gene has CDR1 MNHEY and CDR2 SMNVEV (reference sequence). The CDR3 length is 16 residues. The CDR3 protein is CASSPTPGFGQETQYF. The CDR3 nucleotides are TGTGCCAGCAGTCCCACCCCGGGGTTCGGCCAAGAGACCCAGTACTTC.

The rearrangement links TRBV3-1 (or the pseudogene TRBV3-2) to TRBJ1-2; perhaps TRBD1 as D (6 bases). Germline assignment: CDR1 LGHDT and CDR2 YNNKEL (reference sequence). The length of the CDR3 is 15 residues. V lost 0 bases to trimming and J lost 4 bases, with 12 bases between them. The CDR3 region has the DNA TGTGCCAGCAGCCAAGATTCCCAGGGGATCTATGGCTACACCTTC. Translated: CASSQDSQGIYGYTF.

This chain's CDR3 is CASSPDREAFF. CDR3 in DNA: TGTGCCAGCAGCCCCGACAGGGAAGCTTTCTTT. The V and J genes are TRBV7-2 and TRBJ1-1, with D possibly being TRBD1 (6 bases). Trimming removed 5 bases from V and 8 bases from J, with 9 bases in between. Germline CDR1 is SGHTA and CDR2 is FQGNSA. The CDR3 has 11 amino acids.

This chain links TRBV7-2 with TRBJ1-6; 9 bases map to TRBD1. J was trimmed by 6 bases and V by 7 bases; bases with no gene match: 1. CDR1 is SGHTA, CDR2 FQGNSA, per germline. This CDR3 region has 13 residues. This CDR3 is CASTTGGNSPLHF. CDR3 sequence (DNA): TGTGCCAGCACGACAGGGGGTAATTCACCCCTCCACTTT.

The chain links TRBV5-6 to TRBJ1-4; a possible D gene is TRBD1 (6 bases). Per germline, CDR1 SGHDT and CDR2 YYEEEE. CDR3 length: 16 residues. V lost 0 bases to trimming and J lost 7 bases, with 16 bases between them. CDR3 coding DNA: TGTGCCAGCAGCTTGGCCATTCAGGGGCTGGGTGAAAAACTGTTTTTT. Its protein product is CASSLAIQGLGEKLFF. The entire variable domain, with the rest obtained from reference TRBV5-6 and TRBJ1-4, is as follows: DAGVTQSPTHLIKTRGQQVTLRCSPKSGHDTVSWYQQALGQGPQFIFQYYEEEERQRGNFPDRFSGHQFPNYSSELNVNALLLGDSALYLCASSLAIQGLGEKLFFGSGTQLSVL.